This T cell receptor beta chain was obtained from a study of breast tumors, draining lymph nodes, adjacent tissues. Study conclusions and caveats: Compared with basal-like, luminal-like tumors shared significantly more repertoire with nontumor tissue. Compared with lymph nodes, tumors were less diverse; compared with nontumor tissue, more.

This clonotype was observed at least ten times. Its cognate antigen is unknown. TCRdb itself ran the multiplex PCR reads through MiXCR, one entry per CDR3 protein. The data contain roughly 260,000 distinct CDR3 sequences, 30% to 35% of them seen just once; the ten biggest clones take up roughly 1.1%. Axillary draining lymph nodes of breast cancer patients supplied the node samples. Germline CDR1 and CDR2: DFQATT and SNEGSKA (reference sequence). The CDR3 has 14 amino acids. Losses at the gene ends were 6 bases for V and 12 bases for J; bases not matched to a gene: 11. Sample: axillary lymph node tissue. The sequence was obtained from a female donor with breast cancer. Some clones in this sample may be carry-over from other donors' samples. The chain joins TRBV20-1 to TRBJ2-1; 13 bases line up with TRBD2. In DNA form, the CDR3 reads TGCAGTGCGAGGAGTCCCGGGACTAGCGGGACGCAGTTCTTC. Translated, it gives CSARSPGTSGTQFF.